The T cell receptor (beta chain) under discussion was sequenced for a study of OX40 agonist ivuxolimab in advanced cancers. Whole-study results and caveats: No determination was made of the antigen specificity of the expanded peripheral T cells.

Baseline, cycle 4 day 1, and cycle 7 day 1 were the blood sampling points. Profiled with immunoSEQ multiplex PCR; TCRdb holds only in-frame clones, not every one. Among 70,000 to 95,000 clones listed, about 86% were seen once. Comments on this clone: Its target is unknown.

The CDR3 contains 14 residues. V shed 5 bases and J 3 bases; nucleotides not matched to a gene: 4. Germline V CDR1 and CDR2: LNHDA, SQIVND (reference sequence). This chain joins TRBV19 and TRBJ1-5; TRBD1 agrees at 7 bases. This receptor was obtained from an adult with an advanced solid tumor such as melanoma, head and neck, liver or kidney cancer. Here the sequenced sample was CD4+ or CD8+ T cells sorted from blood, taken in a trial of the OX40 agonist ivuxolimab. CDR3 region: CASSRQGNNQPQHF. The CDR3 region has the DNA TGTGCCAGTAGTCGACAGGGAAACAATCAGCCCCAGCATTTT.